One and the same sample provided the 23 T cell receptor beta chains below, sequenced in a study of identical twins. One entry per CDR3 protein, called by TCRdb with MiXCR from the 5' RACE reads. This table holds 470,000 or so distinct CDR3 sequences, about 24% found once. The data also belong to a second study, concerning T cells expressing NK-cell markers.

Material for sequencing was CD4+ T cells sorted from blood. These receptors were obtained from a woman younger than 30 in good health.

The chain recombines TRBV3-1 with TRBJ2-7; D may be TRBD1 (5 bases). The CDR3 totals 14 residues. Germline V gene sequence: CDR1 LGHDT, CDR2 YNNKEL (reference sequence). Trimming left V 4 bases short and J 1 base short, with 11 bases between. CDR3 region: CASSLLRGSYEQYF. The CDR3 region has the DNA TGTGCCAGCAGCCTACTTAGGGGATCCTACGAGCAGTACTTC.

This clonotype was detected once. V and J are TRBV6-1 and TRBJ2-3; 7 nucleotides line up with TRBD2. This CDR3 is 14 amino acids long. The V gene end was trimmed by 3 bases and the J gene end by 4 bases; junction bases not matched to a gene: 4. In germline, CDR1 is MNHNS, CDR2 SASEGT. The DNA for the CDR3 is TGTGCCAGCAGTGAGGGGGGGAGGGCAGATACGCAGTATTTT. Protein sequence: CASSEGGRADTQYF.

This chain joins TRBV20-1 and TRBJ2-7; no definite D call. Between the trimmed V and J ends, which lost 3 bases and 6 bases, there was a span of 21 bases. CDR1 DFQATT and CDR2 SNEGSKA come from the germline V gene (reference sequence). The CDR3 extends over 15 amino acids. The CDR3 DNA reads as TGCAGTGCTAGTTTATCAGTGGGGAATCTTGTCGAGCAGTACTTC. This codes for CSASLSVGNLVEQYF.

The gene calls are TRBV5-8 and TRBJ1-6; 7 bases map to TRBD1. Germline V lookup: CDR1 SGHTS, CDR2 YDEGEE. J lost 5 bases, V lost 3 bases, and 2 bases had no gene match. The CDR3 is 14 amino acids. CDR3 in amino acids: CASSSGQNNSPLHF. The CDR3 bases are TGTGCCAGCAGCTCGGGACAGAATAATTCACCCCTCCACTTT. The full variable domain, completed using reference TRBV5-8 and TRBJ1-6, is EAGVTQSPTHLIKTRGQQATLRCSPISGHTSVYWYQQALGLGLQFLLWYDEGEERNRGNFPPRFSGRQFPNYSSELNVNALELEDSALYLCASSSGQNNSPLHFGNGTRLTVT.

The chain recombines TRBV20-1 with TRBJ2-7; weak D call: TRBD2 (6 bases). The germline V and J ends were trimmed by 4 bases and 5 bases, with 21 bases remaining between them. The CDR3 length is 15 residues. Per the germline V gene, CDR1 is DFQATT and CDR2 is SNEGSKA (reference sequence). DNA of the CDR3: TGCAGTGCTACCGGGGGAATGGCAGCTTTAAACGAGCAGTACTTC. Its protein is CSATGGMAALNEQYF.

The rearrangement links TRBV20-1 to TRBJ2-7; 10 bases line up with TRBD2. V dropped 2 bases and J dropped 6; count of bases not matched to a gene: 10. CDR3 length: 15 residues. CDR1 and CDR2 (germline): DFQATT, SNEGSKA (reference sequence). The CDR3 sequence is CSARKVSGRPSEQYF. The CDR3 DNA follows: TGCAGTGCTAGAAAGGTTAGCGGGAGGCCCTCCGAGCAGTACTTC.

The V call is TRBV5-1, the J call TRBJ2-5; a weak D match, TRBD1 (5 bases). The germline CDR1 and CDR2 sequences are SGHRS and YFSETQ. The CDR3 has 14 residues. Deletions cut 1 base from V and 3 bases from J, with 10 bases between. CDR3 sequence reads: CASSLLGVKETQYF. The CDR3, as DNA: TGCGCCAGCAGCTTGTTAGGGGTTAAAGAGACCCAGTACTTC. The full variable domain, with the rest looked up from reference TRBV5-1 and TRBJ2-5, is KAGVTQTPRYLIKTRGQQVTLSCSPISGHRSVSWYQQTPGQGLQFLFEYFSETQRNKGNFPGRFSGRQFSNSRSEMNVSTLELGDSALYLCASSLLGVKETQYFGPGTRLLVL.

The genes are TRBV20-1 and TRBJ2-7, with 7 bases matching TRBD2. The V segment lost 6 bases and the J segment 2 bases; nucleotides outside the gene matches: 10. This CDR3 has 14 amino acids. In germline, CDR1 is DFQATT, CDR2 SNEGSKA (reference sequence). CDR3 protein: CSARRGIIPYEQYF. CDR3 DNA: TGCAGTGCCCGGCGGGGGATTATCCCCTACGAGCAGTACTTC.

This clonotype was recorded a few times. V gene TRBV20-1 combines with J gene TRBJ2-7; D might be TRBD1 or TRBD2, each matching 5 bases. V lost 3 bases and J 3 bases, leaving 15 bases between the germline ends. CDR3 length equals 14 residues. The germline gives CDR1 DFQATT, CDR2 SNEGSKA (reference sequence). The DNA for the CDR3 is TGCAGTGCTAGGGGACCAAACCAAATCTACGAGCAGTACTTC. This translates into CSARGPNQIYEQYF.

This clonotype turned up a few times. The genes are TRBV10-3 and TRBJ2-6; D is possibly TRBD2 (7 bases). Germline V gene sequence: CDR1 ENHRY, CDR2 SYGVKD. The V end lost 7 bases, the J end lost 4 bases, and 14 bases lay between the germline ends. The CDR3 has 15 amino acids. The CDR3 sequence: CAIMGGGLGANVLTF. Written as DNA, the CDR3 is TGTGCCATCATGGGGGGGGGGCTAGGGGCCAACGTCCTGACTTTC.

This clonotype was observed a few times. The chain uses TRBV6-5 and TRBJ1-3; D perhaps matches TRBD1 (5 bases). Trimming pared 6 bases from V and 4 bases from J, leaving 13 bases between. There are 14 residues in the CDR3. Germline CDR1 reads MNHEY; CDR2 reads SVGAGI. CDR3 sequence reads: CASRYGTGGNTIYF. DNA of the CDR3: TGTGCCAGCAGATACGGTACAGGAGGAAACACCATATATTTT.

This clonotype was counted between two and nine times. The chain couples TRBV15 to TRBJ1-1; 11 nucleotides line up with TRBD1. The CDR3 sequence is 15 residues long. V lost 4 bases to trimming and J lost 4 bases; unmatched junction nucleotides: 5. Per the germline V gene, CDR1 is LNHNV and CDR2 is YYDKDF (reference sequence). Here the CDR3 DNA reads TGTGCCACCAGCATATGGACAGGGGGCATCACTGAAGCTTTCTTT. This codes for CATSIWTGGITEAFF.

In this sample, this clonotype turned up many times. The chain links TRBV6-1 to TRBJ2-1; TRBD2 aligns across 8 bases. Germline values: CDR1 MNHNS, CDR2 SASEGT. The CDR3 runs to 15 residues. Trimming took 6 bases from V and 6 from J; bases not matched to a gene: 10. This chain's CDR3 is CASRSEAGGFNEQFF. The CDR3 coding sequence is TGTGCCAGCAGGAGTGAGGCGGGAGGCTTCAATGAGCAGTTCTTC.

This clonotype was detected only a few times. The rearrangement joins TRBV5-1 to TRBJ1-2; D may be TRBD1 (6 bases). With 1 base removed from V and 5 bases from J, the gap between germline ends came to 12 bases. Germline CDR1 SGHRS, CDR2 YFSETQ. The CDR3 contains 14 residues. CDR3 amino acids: CASSLSQGNYGYTF. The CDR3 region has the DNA TGCGCCAGCAGCTTGTCGCAGGGGAATTATGGCTACACCTTC.

In DNA, the CDR3 is TGTGCCAGCAGCTCCTCGGGACTAGTATCCGGGGAGCTGTTTTTT. This encodes CASSSSGLVSGELFF. The J gene is TRBJ2-2, the V gene TRBV5-6; 8 bases agree with TRBD2. This CDR3 spans 15 amino acids. Germline CDR1 reads SGHDT; CDR2 reads YYEEEE. V lost 3 bases to trimming and J lost 6 bases; unmatched junction nucleotides: 7. The full variable domain, its missing parts supplied by reference TRBV5-6 and TRBJ2-2, is DAGVTQSPTHLIKTRGQQVTLRCSPKSGHDTVSWYQQALGQGPQFIFQYYEEEERQRGNFPDRFSGHQFPNYSSELNVNALLLGDSALYLCASSSSGLVSGELFFGEGSRLTVL.

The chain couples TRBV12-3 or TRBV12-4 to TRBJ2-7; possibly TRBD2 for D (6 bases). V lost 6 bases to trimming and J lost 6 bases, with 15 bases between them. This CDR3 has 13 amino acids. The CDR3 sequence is CASRRGALGEQYF. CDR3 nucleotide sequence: TGTGCCAGCAGGCGGGGAGCGCTCGGCGAGCAGTACTTC.

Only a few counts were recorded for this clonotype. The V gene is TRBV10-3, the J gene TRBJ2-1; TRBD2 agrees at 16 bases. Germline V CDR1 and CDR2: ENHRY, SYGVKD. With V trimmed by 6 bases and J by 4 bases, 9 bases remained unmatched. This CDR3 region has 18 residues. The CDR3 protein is CAIRGLAGGENSYNEQFF. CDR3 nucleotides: TGTGCCATCAGGGGACTAGCGGGGGGGGAAAATTCTTACAATGAGCAGTTCTTC.

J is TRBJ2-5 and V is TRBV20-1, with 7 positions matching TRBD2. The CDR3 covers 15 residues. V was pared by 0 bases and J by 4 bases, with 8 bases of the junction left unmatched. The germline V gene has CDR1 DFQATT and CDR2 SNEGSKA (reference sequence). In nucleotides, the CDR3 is TGCAGTGCTAGAGATGGACGGGAGGAGGCAGAGACCCAGTACTTC. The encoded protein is CSARDGREEAETQYF.

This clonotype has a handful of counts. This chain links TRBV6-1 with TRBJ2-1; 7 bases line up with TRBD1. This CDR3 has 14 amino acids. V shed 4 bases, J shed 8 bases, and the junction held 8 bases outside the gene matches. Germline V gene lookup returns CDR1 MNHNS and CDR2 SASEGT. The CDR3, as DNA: TGTGCCAGCAGTGGCCGGGACAGAGGCCATGAGCAGTTCTTC. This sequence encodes CASSGRDRGHEQFF.

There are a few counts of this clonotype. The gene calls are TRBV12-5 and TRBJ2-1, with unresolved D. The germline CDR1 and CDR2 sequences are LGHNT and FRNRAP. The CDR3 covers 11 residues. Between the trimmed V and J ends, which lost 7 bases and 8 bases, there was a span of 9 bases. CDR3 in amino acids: CASVEVYEQFF. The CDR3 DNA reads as TGTGCTAGTGTAGAGGTCTATGAGCAGTTCTTC. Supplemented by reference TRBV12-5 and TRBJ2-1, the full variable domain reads DARVTQTPRHKVTEMGQEVTMRCQPILGHNTVFWYRQTMMQGLELLAYFRNRAPLDDSGMPKDRFSAEMPDATLATLKIQPSEPRDSAVYFCASVEVYEQFFGPGTRLTVL.

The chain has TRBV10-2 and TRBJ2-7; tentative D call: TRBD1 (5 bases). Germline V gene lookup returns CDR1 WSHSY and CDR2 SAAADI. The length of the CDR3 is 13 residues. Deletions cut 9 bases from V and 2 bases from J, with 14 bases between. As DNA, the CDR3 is TGCGCCAGTTCCCGACAGAGAACCTACGAGCAGTACTTC. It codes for CASSRQRTYEQYF.

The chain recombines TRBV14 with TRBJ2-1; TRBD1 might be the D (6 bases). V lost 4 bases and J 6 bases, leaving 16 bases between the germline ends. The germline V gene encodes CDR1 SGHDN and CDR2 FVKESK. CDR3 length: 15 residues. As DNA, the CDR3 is TGTGCCAGCAGCCGGTTTCTACAGGGTGGCAATGAGCAGTTCTTC. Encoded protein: CASSRFLQGGNEQFF.

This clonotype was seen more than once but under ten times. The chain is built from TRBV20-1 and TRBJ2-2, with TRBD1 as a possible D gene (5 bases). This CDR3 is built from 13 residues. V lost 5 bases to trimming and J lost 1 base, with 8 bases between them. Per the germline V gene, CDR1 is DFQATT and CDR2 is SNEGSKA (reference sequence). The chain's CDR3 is CSAGTGNTGELFF. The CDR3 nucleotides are TGCAGTGCTGGTACAGGGAACACCGGGGAGCTGTTTTTT.